The 20 T cell receptor beta chains below were found in one sample sequenced in a study of T-cell reconstitution after alpha-beta-depleted transplantation in children. Using unique molecular identifiers, the investigators prepared the TCRbeta library. In TCRdb, the PCR reads were re-called with MiXCR into one record per CDR3 protein. The table lists approximately 99,000 distinct CDR3 sequences, approximately 6.9% of them singletons. Sequences were derived from PBMCs, mostly from graft donor cells, sampled 360 days after TCRalphabeta/CD19-depleted stem cell transplant. The source is a male patient aged 2 to 10 who had a stem cell transplant for acute lymphoblastic leukemia, so the T cells may come from the graft donor.

The table lists this clonotype with a few counts. The V and J genes are TRBV7-9 and TRBJ2-7; unclear D gene. The CDR3 length is 14 residues. V was clipped by 5 bases and J by 1 base, with 12 bases between them. Germline CDR1 is SEHNR and CDR2 is FQNEAQ (reference sequence). CDR3 sequence reads: CASSPSSPSYEQYF. In DNA, the CDR3 is TGTGCCAGCAGCCCCTCGTCTCCTTCCTACGAGCAGTACTTC. Complete variable domain (other parts from reference TRBV7-9 and TRBJ2-7): DTGVSQNPRHKITKRGQNVTFRCDPISEHNRLYWYRQTLGQGPEFLTYFQNEAQLEKSRLLSDRFSAERPKGSFSTLEIQRTEQGDSAMYLCASSPSSPSYEQYFGPGTRLTVT.

This clonotype was seen ten or more times. This chain links TRBV29-1 with TRBJ2-1; D is perhaps TRBD1 or TRBD2 (5 bases each). V was pared by 7 bases and J by 1 base, with 14 bases between. CDR3 length: 14 residues. Germline CDR1 reads SQVTM; CDR2 reads ANQGSEA. DNA for the CDR3: TGCAGCGACCAAGGTGGGGGATCCTACAATGAGCAGTTCTTC. Its protein is CSDQGGGSYNEQFF.

This clonotype was observed many times. The chain is built from TRBV28 and TRBJ2-7; TRBD2 is a possible D gene (5 bases). V shed 3 bases and J shed 0 bases, with 15 bases lying between them. The CDR3 is made up of 16 amino acids. Germline lookup yields CDR1 MDHEN and CDR2 SYDVKM. The CDR3 loop is CASSFFEEAPSYEQYF. CDR3 coding DNA: TGTGCCAGCAGTTTCTTTGAGGAGGCTCCCTCCTACGAGCAGTACTTC. The full variable domain, its missing parts supplied by reference TRBV28 and TRBJ2-7, is DVKVTQSSRYLVKRTGEKVFLECVQDMDHENMFWYRQDPGLGLRLIYFSYDVKMKEKGDIPEGYSVSREKKERFSLILESASTNQTSMYLCASSFFEEAPSYEQYFGPGTRLTVT.

The sample holds many counts of this clonotype. The chain carries TRBV28 and TRBJ2-5, with 10 bases fitting TRBD2. The CDR3 sequence is 16 residues long. V shed 3 bases and J 3 bases; nucleotides not matched to a gene: 7. CDR1 MDHEN and CDR2 SYDVKM come from the germline V gene. The CDR3 here is CASSFPRTSGKETQYF. The CDR3, as DNA: TGTGCCAGCAGTTTTCCTCGGACTAGCGGAAAAGAGACCCAGTACTTC.

This clonotype was counted many times. This chain links TRBV20-1 with TRBJ2-3; D gene ambiguous. Germline V gene sequence: CDR1 DFQATT, CDR2 SNEGSKA (reference sequence). The CDR3 has 12 residues. With 4 bases removed from V and 6 bases from J, the gap between germline ends came to 11 bases. CDR3 DNA sequence: TGCAGTGCTACCCGGAGAGGTGATACGCAGTATTTT. It is translated as CSATRRGDTQYF.

This clonotype was seen ten or more times. The chain has TRBV6-1 and TRBJ2-7; maybe TRBD2 (6 bases). The V gene lost 6 bases and the J gene lost 1 base, with 10 bases spanning the gap. This CDR3 has 13 amino acids. CDR1 and CDR2 (germline): MNHNS, SASEGT. Written as DNA, the CDR3 is TGTGCCAGCAGGAAGCGGGTTTCCTACGAGCAGTACTTC. Translating it yields CASRKRVSYEQYF.

The sample holds many counts of this clonotype. The V call is TRBV4-3, the J call TRBJ2-7; tentatively, D is TRBD1 (5 bases). V was pared by 0 bases and J by 5 bases, with 14 bases between. There are 15 residues in the CDR3. Germline CDR1 and CDR2: LGHNA and YSLEER. For the CDR3, the DNA is TGCGCCAGCAGCCAAGATCCCAGGGCAACCCACGAGCAGTACTTC. Its protein product is CASSQDPRATHEQYF.

This clonotype was found many times. The rearrangement joins TRBV29-1 to TRBJ2-1; 10 bases are shared with TRBD2. Trimming at V came to 6 bases and at J to 2 bases, leaving 1 base not matched to a gene. This CDR3 is 13 amino acids long. Germline CDR1 is SQVTM and CDR2 is ANQGSEA. The CDR3 protein is CSVGTSAYNEQFF. The CDR3 DNA sequence: TGCAGCGTGGGGACTAGCGCCTACAATGAGCAGTTCTTC.

This clonotype was found many times. The chain carries TRBV3-1 and TRBJ2-4, with TRBD2 matching 7 bases. CDR1 is LGHDT, CDR2 YNNKEL, per germline (reference sequence). The length of the CDR3 is 18 residues. The junction had 12 bases not matched to a gene; V was cut back by 1 base and J by 3 bases. CDR3: CASSQGAGFPLDKNIQYF. The CDR3 DNA sequence: TGTGCCAGCAGCCAAGGAGCGGGGTTCCCTTTGGACAAAAACATTCAGTACTTC.

By share of the sample, this clonotype is medium-sized. The chain combines TRBV7-2 with TRBJ2-3, with a weak D call TRBD2 (6 bases). V was trimmed by 6 bases and J by 7 bases, leaving 20 bases between them. This CDR3 contains 15 residues. Germline CDR1 and CDR2: SGHTA and FQGNSA. The CDR3 coding sequence is TGTGCCAGCAGGCCAAAAGTAGAGGGGACTTATACGCAGTATTTT. Encoded protein: CASRPKVEGTYTQYF.

The V call is TRBV5-4, the J call TRBJ2-1, with 10 bases aligning to TRBD2. With V trimmed by 3 bases and J by 5 bases, 5 bases remained unmatched. Germline V CDR1 and CDR2: SGHNT, YYREEE (reference sequence). The CDR3 is 15 residues long. CDR3 sequence: CASSSGTSAHNEQFF. DNA for the CDR3: TGTGCCAGCAGCTCCGGGACTAGCGCTCACAATGAGCAGTTCTTC.

This clonotype showed up just a few times. J is TRBJ1-6 and V is TRBV12-3 or TRBV12-4, with D perhaps matching TRBD1 (6 bases). CDR3 length: 16 amino acids. V gave up 6 bases and J gave up 10 bases, with 22 bases separating them. Here the CDR3 reads CASRGGRDSKGSPLHF. The CDR3 DNA follows: TGTGCCAGCAGAGGGGGTCGGGACTCAAAGGGATCACCCCTCCACTTT.

The gene calls are TRBV30 and TRBJ2-2; D perhaps matches TRBD2 (5 bases). Per germline, CDR1 GTSNPN and CDR2 SVGIG (reference sequence). V was trimmed by 5 bases and J by 6 bases, leaving 25 bases between them. This CDR3 comprises 17 residues. This CDR3 reads CAWGHREWTIQSGELFF. The CDR3, as DNA: TGTGCCTGGGGGCATCGGGAATGGACCATCCAATCCGGGGAGCTGTTTTTT.

The V and J genes are TRBV19 and TRBJ2-1, with D perhaps TRBD2 (6 bases). Trimming shortened V by 2 bases and J by 0 bases, and 8 bases separated the two germline ends. This CDR3 region has 15 residues. Germline CDR1 and CDR2: LNHDA and SQIVND (reference sequence). The CDR3, as DNA: TGTGCCAGTAGTATACTGGGGGGCTCCTACAATGAGCAGTTCTTC. Amino acids: CASSILGGSYNEQFF.

The table lists this clonotype with many counts. The chain links TRBV20-1 to TRBJ2-7, with 7 bases fitting TRBD1. Germline lookup yields CDR1 DFQATT and CDR2 SNEGSKA (reference sequence). This CDR3 has 14 residues. The J segment lost 6 bases and the V segment lost 0 bases, leaving 8 bases of the junction unmatched. DNA of the CDR3: TGCAGTGCTAGAGATATAGACAGGGCTCTCGAGCAGTACTTC. It yields the protein CSARDIDRALEQYF.

This clonotype came up once. V usage is TRBV7-9 and J usage is TRBJ2-5; 8 bases are shared with TRBD2. The CDR3 covers 16 residues. V lost 2 bases to trimming and J lost 5 bases; unmatched junction nucleotides: 10. The V gene's germline CDR1 is SEHNR and CDR2 FQNEAQ (reference sequence). The DNA for the CDR3 is TGTGCCAGCAGCTTACGAGCGGGAGTCCCCAGGGAGACCCAGTACTTC. Protein product: CASSLRAGVPRETQYF.

This clonotype was counted many times. The chain couples TRBV24-1 to TRBJ2-6; 9 bases agree with TRBD1. The CDR3 contains 17 residues. CDR1 is KGHDR and CDR2 is SFDVKD in the germline V gene. Trimming cost V 7 bases and J 0 bases; bases outside gene matches: 6. This CDR3 is CATRPGQGYSGANVLTF. The CDR3 DNA reads as TGTGCCACCAGGCCGGGACAGGGTTACTCTGGGGCCAACGTCCTGACTTTC.

The sample holds many counts of this clonotype. This rearrangement joins TRBV9 to TRBJ2-2, with 10 positions matching TRBD2. The V and J ends lost 1 base and 4 bases, in that order; junction bases with no gene match: 7. The V gene's germline CDR1 is SGDLS and CDR2 YYNGEE. The CDR3 totals 17 residues. The CDR3 DNA reads TGTGCCAGCAGCGTAACGAGACTAGCGGGTATCACCGGGGAGCTGTTTTTT. Encoded protein: CASSVTRLAGITGELFF.

Many counts were recorded for this clonotype. This chain connects TRBV14 to TRBJ2-1; maybe TRBD1 (7 bases). Per germline, CDR1 SGHDN and CDR2 FVKESK. Trimming took 1 base from V and 0 from J, leaving 10 bases between them. This CDR3 contains 16 residues. The CDR3 DNA reads TGTGCCAGCAGCCAAGCCCAGGGGGGCTCCTACAATGAGCAGTTCTTC. It translates to CASSQAQGGSYNEQFF.

This clonotype was counted ten times or more. The V gene is TRBV12-3 or TRBV12-4, the J gene TRBJ2-3; no clear D gene. This CDR3 is 15 amino acids long. The germline V and J ends were trimmed by 3 bases and 0 bases, with 10 bases remaining between them. The CDR3 loop is CASSFEGYSTDTQYF. DNA of the CDR3: TGTGCCAGCAGTTTCGAAGGATACAGCACAGATACGCAGTATTTT.